The 22 T cell receptor beta chains reported below all come from one sample, sequenced in a study of PD-1 blockade in classical Hodgkin lymphoma. Time point reported: cycle 4 day 1 (C4D1), after less than 7 weeks of nivolumab. Every patient was affected by relapse after autologous stem cell transplantation, while exposure to brentuximab vedotin was not uniform. Data came from immunoSEQ multiplex PCR; TCRdb stores just in-frame clones and leaves some out. The sample has about 90,000 clones, more than 80% seen once; the top ten hold about 17%. Source: peripheral blood mononuclear cells (PBMCs), taken before the fourth cycle of nivolumab. All receptors come from a human donor with classical Hodgkin lymphoma.

This chain uses TRBV11-2 with TRBJ2-5; TRBD2 might be the D (7 bases). The V gene's germline CDR1 is SGHAT and CDR2 FQNNGV. V shed 7 bases and J shed 8 bases, with 23 bases lying between them. The CDR3 has 15 residues. Here the CDR3 reads CASTKGGTAQGTQYF. In nucleotides, the CDR3 is TGTGCCAGCACCAAGGGGGGGACTGCGCAAGGAACCCAGTACTTC.

The rearrangement links TRBV2 to TRBJ2-5, with TRBD1 identical over 7 bases. V lost 10 bases to trimming and J lost 5 bases; unmatched junction nucleotides: 13. CDR3 length: 14 residues. Germline V gives CDR1 SNHLY, CDR2 FYNNEI. The CDR3 nucleotides are TGTGCCACCAACAAGGGGGCCCTATCCGAGACCCAGTACTTC. Translation: CATNKGALSETQYF.

The chain is built from TRBV19 and TRBJ1-2, with unresolved D. The CDR3 totals 14 residues. Deletions cut 7 bases from V and 0 bases from J, with 12 bases between. The germline V gene encodes CDR1 LNHDA and CDR2 SQIVND (reference sequence). The CDR3 nucleotides read TGTGCCAGTACCCTGGACCGAGCTAACTATGGCTACACCTTC. Its protein is CASTLDRANYGYTF.

The CDR3 is CASSEAMGLDYGYTF. CDR3 DNA sequence: TGTGCCAGCAGTGAAGCCATGGGACTGGACTATGGCTACACCTTC. This chain connects TRBV6-1 to TRBJ1-2; maybe TRBD1 (5 bases). The germline V and J ends were trimmed by 0 bases and 3 bases, with 11 bases remaining between them. There are 15 residues in the CDR3. Germline V gene lookup returns CDR1 MNHNS and CDR2 SASEGT.

The J gene is TRBJ2-7, the V gene TRBV5-8; D gene uncertain. Trimming stripped 4 bases from V and 2 bases from J, with 16 bases between. Germline V gene data show CDR1 as SGHTS and CDR2 as YDEGEE. The CDR3 contains 15 residues. CDR3 loop: CASSLSLGPAYEQYF. CDR3 sequence (DNA): TGTGCCAGCAGCCTGTCGTTGGGTCCAGCCTACGAGCAGTACTTC.

The chain recombines TRBV27 with TRBJ2-7; TRBD1 matches 9 bases. The CDR3 sequence is 16 residues long. The germline CDR1 and CDR2 sequences are MNHEY and SMNVEV (reference sequence). The trim removed 5 bases at V and 2 bases at J, leaving 10 bases unmatched. CDR3 coding DNA: TGTGCCAGCAGTCCCCCCGGGGGACAGGGAACCTACGAGCAGTACTTC. Its translation is CASSPPGGQGTYEQYF.

This clone was seen once. The chain joins TRBV7-2 to TRBJ1-2; a possible D gene is TRBD1 (6 bases). The CDR3 is 18 amino acids. CDR1 and CDR2 from the germline V gene are SGHTA and FQGNSA. Trimming shortened V by 5 bases and J by 0 bases, and 22 bases separated the two germline ends. This CDR3 reads CASSTRQGLKGANYGYTF. DNA of the CDR3: TGTGCCAGCAGCACCCGTCAGGGGCTCAAGGGGGCTAACTATGGCTACACCTTC. The full variable domain, rest sourced from reference TRBV7-2 and TRBJ1-2, is GAGVSQSPSNKVTEKGKDVELRCDPISGHTALYWYRQSLGQGLEFLIYFQGNSAPDKSGLPSDRFSAERTGGSVSTLTIQRTQQEDSAVYLCASSTRQGLKGANYGYTFGSGTRLTVV.

This chain links TRBV5-1 with TRBJ2-2; D is possibly TRBD1 (5 bases). CDR1 is SGHRS and CDR2 is YFSETQ in the germline V gene. The CDR3 is made up of 15 amino acids. The V and J ends lost 0 bases and 4 bases respectively, with 10 bases between them. Here the CDR3 DNA reads TGCGCCAGCAGCTTGGGCCAGGGAATCACCGGGGAGCTGTTTTTT. Translated, it gives CASSLGQGITGELFF.

The chain employs TRBV7-7 and TRBJ2-2, with D possibly being TRBD1 (6 bases). Germline CDR1 reads SSHAT; CDR2 reads FNYEAQ (reference sequence). There are 17 residues in the CDR3. Trimming stripped 5 bases from V and 6 bases from J, with 22 bases between. The DNA for the CDR3 is TGTGCCAGCAGCCCTATTACGGGACGGGCAGGGGCCGGGGAGCTGTTTTTT. Encoded protein: CASSPITGRAGAGELFF.

The rearrangement joins TRBV18 to TRBJ2-3; D remains unclear. Germline CDR1 and CDR2: KGHSH and LQKENI. CDR3 length equals 15 residues. V was pared by 6 bases and J by 1 base, with 14 bases between. CDR3 nucleotide sequence: TGTGCCAGCTCTCCCGTTTCTTCTGGCACAGATACGCAGTATTTT. Translation: CASSPVSSGTDTQYF.

The chain uses TRBV9 and TRBJ1-1; tentatively, D is TRBD1 (5 bases). V shed 4 bases and J shed 0 bases, with 13 bases lying between them. Germline CDR1 and CDR2: SGDLS and YYNGEE. This CDR3 contains 15 residues. In nucleotides, the CDR3 is TGTGCCAGCAGCCCCCAGGGAAACTTGAACACTGAAGCTTTCTTT. Amino acids: CASSPQGNLNTEAFF.

Concerning this clone itself: At one of its ends the junction is not consistent with the germline gene, which may arise from a read error. CDR3 amino acids: CASSQDREVLF. In DNA, the CDR3 is TGTGCCAGCAGCCAAGATCGCGAGGTCCTATTT. This rearrangement joins TRBV4-2 to TRBJ1-1; D gene unclear. Germline V gene sequence: CDR1 LGHNA, CDR2 YNFKEQ. The CDR3 length is 11 residues.

The chain employs TRBV7-7 and TRBJ2-5; unclear D gene. CDR1 and CDR2 (germline): SSHAT, FNYEAQ (reference sequence). The CDR3 sequence is 16 residues long. V was trimmed by 5 bases and J by 4 bases, leaving 20 bases between them. CDR3 region: CASSLGYSSTGETQYF. CDR3 DNA sequence: TGTGCCAGCAGCCTGGGATATAGCTCTACCGGAGAGACCCAGTACTTC.

This clone is labeled medium-sized. Other nucleotide sequences in the sample specify the same CDR3. This chain connects TRBV7-2 to TRBJ1-2; possibly TRBD1 for D (6 bases). V lost 5 bases and J 6 bases, leaving 16 bases between the germline ends. Germline CDR1 and CDR2: SGHTA and FQGNSA. There are 14 residues in the CDR3. CDR3 in amino acids: CASSPTGGRDGYTF. CDR3 DNA sequence: TGTGCCAGCAGCCCGACGGGGGGGCGGGATGGCTACACCTTC.

This clone appeared a single time. The gene calls are TRBV19 and TRBJ2-1; D is unclear. V dropped 3 bases and J dropped 5 bases, with 20 bases sitting between them. This CDR3 region has 17 residues. CDR1 and CDR2 (germline): LNHDA, SQIVND (reference sequence). The CDR3 is CASSILRSPLGDNEQFF. The DNA for the CDR3 is TGTGCCAGTAGTATTTTGAGGTCCCCCCTCGGCGACAATGAGCAGTTCTTC.

The J gene is TRBJ2-6, the V gene TRBV14, with 7 nucleotides matching TRBD1. CDR1 is SGHDN and CDR2 is FVKESK in the germline V gene. The ends lost 4 bases at V and 0 bases at J; junction bases unmatched: 9. This CDR3 has 18 amino acids. The DNA of the CDR3 is TGTGCCAGCAGCCCGGACAGGCGCCGACACTCTGGGGCCAACGTCCTGACTTTC. This encodes CASSPDRRRHSGANVLTF.

This clone was seen just once. The gene calls are TRBV7-2 and TRBJ2-1; 8 nucleotides match TRBD2. In germline, CDR1 is SGHTA, CDR2 FQGNSA. The CDR3 covers 15 residues. The junction had 3 bases not matched to a gene; V was cut back by 2 bases and J by 3 bases. CDR3 in DNA: TGTGCCAGCAGCTTAACTAGCGGTTTCTACAATGAGCAGTTCTTC. Translation: CASSLTSGFYNEQFF. The whole variable domain, remainder taken from reference TRBV7-2 and TRBJ2-1, is GAGVSQSPSNKVTEKGKDVELRCDPISGHTALYWYRQSLGQGLEFLIYFQGNSAPDKSGLPSDRFSAERTGGSVSTLTIQRTQQEDSAVYLCASSLTSGFYNEQFFGPGTRLTVL.

CDR3 sequence reads: CASSPTGTGSAGEQYF. Here the CDR3 DNA reads TGTGCCAGCTCACCAACCGGGACAGGTTCCGCGGGTGAGCAGTACTTC. This chain links TRBV18 with TRBJ2-7; 8 bases map to TRBD1. The CDR3 contains 16 residues. Germline loops: CDR1 KGHSH, CDR2 LQKENI. V lost 2 bases and J lost 7; bases outside the gene matches: 13.

The chain has TRBV5-1 and TRBJ2-3, with 7 positions matching TRBD2. Germline lookup yields CDR1 SGHRS and CDR2 YFSETQ. J was trimmed by 5 bases and V by 0 bases; bases with no gene match: 6. The CDR3 length is 15 residues. In nucleotides, the CDR3 is TGCGCCAGCAGCTTGGCTAGCGGTTCGGTAGATACGCAGTATTTT. It is translated as CASSLASGSVDTQYF.

This clone has more than one count but fewer than ten. In the same sample, other DNA sequences code for this CDR3. The J gene is TRBJ2-1, the V gene TRBV27, with TRBD2 matching over 10 bases. This CDR3 has 18 amino acids. J gave up 3 bases and V 2 bases, and 10 bases lay outside the gene matches. Germline V gene sequence: CDR1 MNHEY, CDR2 SMNVEV (reference sequence). CDR3 DNA: TGTGCCAGCAGTTTAGCGCTAGCGGGAGTCGGGGGCTACAATGAGCAGTTCTTC. It yields the protein CASSLALAGVGGYNEQFF.

This chain connects TRBV30 to TRBJ2-1, with D tentatively TRBD2 (6 bases). Trimming cost V 1 base and J 5 bases, with 9 bases left between them. The germline V gene encodes CDR1 GTSNPN and CDR2 SVGIG (reference sequence). The length of the CDR3 is 13 residues. In DNA, the CDR3 is TGTGCCTGGAGTGGACTAGACAACAATGAGCAGTTCTTC. Translation gives CAWSGLDNNEQFF.

The chain uses TRBV15 and TRBJ1-4; tentatively, D is TRBD1 (5 bases). V lost 0 bases and J 6 bases, leaving 11 bases between the germline ends. Germline CDR1 reads LNHNV; CDR2 reads YYDKDF (reference sequence). The CDR3 spans 15 residues. The CDR3 spells CATSRDRGGHEKLFF. CDR3 coding DNA: TGTGCCACCAGCAGAGACCGGGGGGGTCATGAAAAACTGTTTTTT.